This T cell receptor (beta chain) is from a study of cytomegalovirus exposure and HLA in healthy donors. About this clone: As yet, its antigen is unknown.

Whole-study findings and limits: Analysis performed later found 16,951 TCR beta sequences associated with HLA alleles at 0.05 false discovery rate. In an earlier analysis, about 87% or about 30%: the productive usage of most TCR beta V segments.

V gave up 5 bases and J gave up 4 bases; unmatched junction bases: 6. There are 15 residues in the CDR3. Germline V CDR1 and CDR2: LNHDA, SQIVND (reference sequence). Primers: 60 Vbeta forward and 13 Jbeta reverse. In the original processing: As a later analysis found, there were 70 million to 90 million unique TCR beta chains, of which approximately 10 million were shared. The data were produced by immunoSEQ multiplex PCR, yet TCRdb's version contains in-frame clones alone and is incomplete. The V and J calls and clone size are taken from that table; D and trimming were inferred from the DNA. The profile covers about 140,000 clones, with about four fifths appearing a single time and approximately 3% taken by the ten largest.

This chain connects TRBV19 to TRBJ2-3; TRBD2 matches 10 bases. The TCR was taken from a female donor in good health and CMV-seronegative. Specimen: PBMCs. In DNA form, the CDR3 reads TGTGCCAGTAGTGTCCGACTAGCGGGTGCAGATACGCAGTATTTT. Protein product: CASSVRLAGADTQYF.